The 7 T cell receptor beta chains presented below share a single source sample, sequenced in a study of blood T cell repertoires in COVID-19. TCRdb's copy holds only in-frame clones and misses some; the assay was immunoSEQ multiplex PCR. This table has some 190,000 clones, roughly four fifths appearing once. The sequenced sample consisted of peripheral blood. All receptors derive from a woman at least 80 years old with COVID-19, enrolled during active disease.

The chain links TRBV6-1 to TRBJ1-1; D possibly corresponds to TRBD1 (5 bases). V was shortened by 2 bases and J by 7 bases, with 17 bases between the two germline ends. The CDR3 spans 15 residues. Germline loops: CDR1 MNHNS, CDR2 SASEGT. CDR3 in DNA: TGTGCCAGCAGTGAAATTTTCCGGGGGAGGAGTGAAGCTTTCTTT. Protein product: CASSEIFRGRSEAFF.

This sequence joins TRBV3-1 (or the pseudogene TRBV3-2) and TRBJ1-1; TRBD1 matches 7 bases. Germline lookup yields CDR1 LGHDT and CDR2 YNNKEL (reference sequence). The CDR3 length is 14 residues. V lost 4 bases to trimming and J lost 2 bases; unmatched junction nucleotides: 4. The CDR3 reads CASSRGTANTEAFF. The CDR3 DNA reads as TGTGCCAGCAGCCGGGGGACAGCCAACACTGAAGCTTTCTTT.

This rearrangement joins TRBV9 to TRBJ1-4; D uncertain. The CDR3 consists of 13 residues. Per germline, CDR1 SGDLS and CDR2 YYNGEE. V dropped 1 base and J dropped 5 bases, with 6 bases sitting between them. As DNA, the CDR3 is TGTGCCAGCAGCGTACGGGAAAATGAAAAACTGTTTTTT. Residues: CASSVRENEKLFF. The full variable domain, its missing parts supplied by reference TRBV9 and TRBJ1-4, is DSGVTQTPKHLITATGQRVTLRCSPRSGDLSVYWYQQSLDQGLQFLIQYYNGEERAKGNILERFSAQQFPDLHSELNLSSLELGDSALYFCASSVRENEKLFFGSGTQLSVL.

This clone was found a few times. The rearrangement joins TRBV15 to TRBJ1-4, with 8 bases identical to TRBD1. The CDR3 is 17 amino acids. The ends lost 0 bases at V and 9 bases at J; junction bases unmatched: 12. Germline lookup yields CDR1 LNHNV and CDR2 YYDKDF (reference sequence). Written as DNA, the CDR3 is TGTGCCACCAGCAGAGAACAGGCAGGGGGCCGGAGTAAAAAACTGTTTTTT. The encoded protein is CATSREQAGGRSKKLFF.

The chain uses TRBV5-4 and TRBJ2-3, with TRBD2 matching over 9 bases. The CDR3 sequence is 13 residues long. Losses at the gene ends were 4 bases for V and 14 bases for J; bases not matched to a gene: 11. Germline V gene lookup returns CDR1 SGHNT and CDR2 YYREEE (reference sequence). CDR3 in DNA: TGTGCCAGCAGCCTTGACGTAGCGGGGGCCGTGTATTTT. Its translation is CASSLDVAGAVYF.

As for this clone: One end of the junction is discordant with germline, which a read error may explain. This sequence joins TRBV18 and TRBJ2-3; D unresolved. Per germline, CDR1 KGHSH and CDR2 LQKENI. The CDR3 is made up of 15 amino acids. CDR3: CASSPQKLPSDTQYF. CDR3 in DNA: TGTGCCAGCTCCCCACAGAAGCTCCCTTCGGATACGCAGTATTTT.

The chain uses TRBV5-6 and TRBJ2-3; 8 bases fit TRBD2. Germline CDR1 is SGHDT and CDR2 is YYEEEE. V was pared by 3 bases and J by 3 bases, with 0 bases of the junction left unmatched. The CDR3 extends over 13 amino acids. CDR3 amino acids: CASSSGGTDTQYF. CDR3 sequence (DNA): TGTGCCAGCAGCTCGGGGGGGACAGATACGCAGTATTTT.